A single sample is the source of the 18 T cell receptor beta chains below, sequenced in a study of blood T cell repertoires in COVID-19. The method was immunoSEQ multiplex PCR; TCRdb's version includes in-frame clones alone and lacks a portion of them. Of 250,000 or so clones in the sample, 90% are singletons; the top ten hold 2.1%. Sequenced sample: peripheral blood. The receptor set was obtained from a woman aged 60-70 years with COVID-19, enrolled during active disease.

The sample holds one count of this clone. The V gene is TRBV7-9, the J gene TRBJ1-5; no clear D gene. The CDR3 loop spans 12 amino acids. Germline V lookup: CDR1 SEHNR, CDR2 FQNEAQ (reference sequence). Deletions cut 3 bases from V and 5 bases from J, with 5 bases between. CDR3 sequence (DNA): TGTGCCAGCAGCTTCGTCGATCAGCCCCAGCATTTT. It specifies CASSFVDQPQHF.

The gene calls are TRBV7-2 and TRBJ2-1; D gene ambiguous. With 5 bases removed from V and 4 bases from J, the gap between germline ends came to 9 bases. The germline gives CDR1 SGHTA, CDR2 FQGNSA. The CDR3 spans 13 residues. CDR3 sequence (DNA): TGTGCCAGCAGCACTACTGGGTACAATGAGCAGTTCTTC. Encoded protein: CASSTTGYNEQFF.

This clone was found once. The J gene is TRBJ1-5, the V gene TRBV4-1, with no clear D. Per the germline V gene, CDR1 is MGHRA and CDR2 is YSYEKL. Trimming shortened V by 1 base and J by 7 bases, and 20 bases separated the two germline ends. The CDR3 has 17 residues. The CDR3 region has the DNA TGCGCCAGCAGCCAAGCGGTCACATTCGCAGCAGGACAGCCCCAGCATTTT. Protein: CASSQAVTFAAGQPQHF.

The chain has TRBV20-1 and TRBJ2-7; the match to TRBD2 covers 11 bases. Germline V gene data show CDR1 as DFQATT and CDR2 as SNEGSKA (reference sequence). V shed 3 bases and J 0 bases; nucleotides not matched to a gene: 4. CDR3 size: 15 residues. CDR3 protein: CSASSGLAGSYEQYF. Written as DNA, the CDR3 is TGCAGTGCTAGTTCTGGACTAGCGGGCTCCTACGAGCAGTACTTC.

The V gene is TRBV7-2, the J gene TRBJ1-2; 9 nucleotides agree with TRBD1. V trimming: 5 bases; J trimming: 1 base; junction bases outside the gene matches: 5. The germline gives CDR1 SGHTA, CDR2 FQGNSA. The CDR3 consists of 15 residues. CDR3 amino acids: CASSPGTGFNYGYTF. The CDR3 DNA is TGTGCCAGCAGCCCCGGGACAGGGTTTAACTATGGCTACACCTTC.

The chain joins TRBV6-5 to TRBJ2-1; tentative D call: TRBD2 (5 bases). The V end was cut by 7 bases, the J end by 3 bases, with 13 bases between. This CDR3 is 14 amino acids long. Germline lookup yields CDR1 MNHEY and CDR2 SVGAGI. The CDR3 bases are TGTGCCAGCAATCCCCCGGGGAACTACAATGAGCAGTTCTTC. Translated: CASNPPGNYNEQFF.

The chain links TRBV9 to TRBJ1-1; 7 positions match TRBD1. With V trimmed by 3 bases and J by 2 bases, 7 bases remained unmatched. Germline V gene sequence: CDR1 SGDLS, CDR2 YYNGEE. This CDR3 comprises 15 residues. The CDR3 DNA reads as TGTGCCAGCAGCGGACCTGGGACAGTTAACACTGAAGCTTTCTTT. Translation gives CASSGPGTVNTEAFF.

The CDR3 spells CASSYSSRIDGNEQFF. Written as DNA, the CDR3 is TGTGCCAGCAGTTACTCGTCGCGGATTGATGGGAATGAGCAGTTCTTC. The chain couples TRBV6-5 to TRBJ2-1; D is unresolved. The V end was cut by 0 bases, the J end by 7 bases, with 16 bases between. This CDR3 has 16 amino acids. The germline gives CDR1 MNHEY, CDR2 SVGAGI.

This rearrangement joins TRBV10-3 to TRBJ1-2, with a weak D call TRBD1 (6 bases). Germline V lookup: CDR1 ENHRY, CDR2 SYGVKD. The CDR3 sequence is 14 residues long. Trimming removed 7 bases from V and 7 bases from J, with 19 bases in between. CDR3 region: CAITSGAIEGGYTF. The CDR3 bases are TGTGCCATCACCTCAGGGGCGATTGAGGGTGGCTACACCTTC.

This rearrangement joins TRBV4-3 to TRBJ2-7, with 10 bases aligning to TRBD2. This CDR3 is built from 18 residues. CDR1 and CDR2 (germline): LGHNA, YSLEER. J was trimmed by 0 bases and V by 0 bases; bases with no gene match: 8. The CDR3 is CASSQDRSSGGSSYEQYF. CDR3 bases: TGCGCCAGCAGCCAAGATCGCTCTAGCGGGGGTAGCTCCTACGAGCAGTACTTC.

The V call is TRBV3-1 (or the pseudogene TRBV3-2), the J call TRBJ2-7, with 9 bases identical to TRBD2. Germline V gene sequence: CDR1 LGHDT, CDR2 YNNKEL (reference sequence). The length of the CDR3 is 18 residues. The J segment lost 7 bases and the V segment lost 1 base, leaving 17 bases of the junction unmatched. This CDR3 reads CASSQGGLASPSGGEQYF. CDR3 coding DNA: TGTGCCAGCAGCCAAGGGGGACTAGCATCCCCTTCGGGGGGGGAGCAGTACTTC.

The chain combines TRBV6-2 or TRBV6-3 with TRBJ2-7; possible D gene TRBD1, 6 bases. Per germline, CDR1 MNHEY and CDR2 SVGEGT. The CDR3 loop spans 18 amino acids. V lost 2 bases, J lost 3 bases, and 23 bases lay in between. CDR3 nucleotides: TGTGCCAGCAGTTACCTGGGGGCGTGGGCAGGGAGTTTCTACGAGCAGTACTTC. As protein: CASSYLGAWAGSFYEQYF.

J is TRBJ1-1 and V is TRBV25-1; D ambiguous. The V gene lost 1 base and the J gene lost 11 bases, with 8 bases spanning the gap. CDR1 is MGHDK, CDR2 SYGVNS, per germline. CDR3 size: 11 residues. CDR3 nucleotide sequence: TGTGCCAGCAGTGAATTAGGGAGGGCTTTCTTT. It encodes CASSELGRAFF. Based on the CDR3 plus reference TRBV25-1 and TRBJ1-1, the full variable domain is EADIYQTPRYLVIGTGKKITLECSQTMGHDKMYWYQQDPGMELHLIHYSYGVNSTEKGDLSSESTVSRIRTEHFPLTLESARPSHTSQYLCASSELGRAFFGQGTRLTVV.

CDR3 sequence reads: CASSSWRVTDTQYF. CDR3 DNA sequence: TGTGCCAGCAGCTCGTGGAGAGTTACAGATACGCAGTATTTT. The gene calls are TRBV7-2 and TRBJ2-3; D not resolved. CDR3 length equals 14 residues. Germline V gene lookup returns CDR1 SGHTA and CDR2 FQGNSA. Trimming stripped 4 bases from V and 3 bases from J, with 11 bases between. The full variable domain, with the rest looked up from reference TRBV7-2 and TRBJ2-3, is GAGVSQSPSNKVTEKGKDVELRCDPISGHTALYWYRQSLGQGLEFLIYFQGNSAPDKSGLPSDRFSAERTGGSVSTLTIQRTQQEDSAVYLCASSSWRVTDTQYFGPGTRLTVL.

The rearrangement joins TRBV7-2 to TRBJ1-5; 9 nucleotides align to TRBD1. This CDR3 region has 15 residues. Germline lookup yields CDR1 SGHTA and CDR2 FQGNSA. The V gene end was trimmed by 5 bases and the J gene end by 7 bases; junction bases not matched to a gene: 9. The CDR3 nucleotides are TGTGCCAGCAGCCCACAGGGGGCGCGGGACCAGCCCCAGCATTTT. Its translation is CASSPQGARDQPQHF.

V usage is TRBV19 and J usage is TRBJ1-3; possible D gene TRBD1, 5 bases. The CDR3 length is 14 residues. The germline V gene has CDR1 LNHDA and CDR2 SQIVND (reference sequence). Trimming shortened V by 6 bases and J by 0 bases, and 9 bases separated the two germline ends. The CDR3 DNA reads as TGTGCCAGTAGGACGGGGGGCTCTGGAAACACCATATATTTT. Its translation is CASRTGGSGNTIYF. The variable domain in full, completed from reference TRBV19 and TRBJ1-3, reads DGGITQSPKYLFRKEGQNVTLSCEQNLNHDAMYWYRQDPGQGLRLIYYSQIVNDFQKGDIAEGYSVSREKKESFPLTVTSAQKNPTAFYLCASRTGGSGNTIYFGEGSWLTVV.

The genes are TRBV5-4 and TRBJ2-5; tentatively, D is TRBD2 (6 bases). The V end was cut by 4 bases, the J end by 7 bases, with 20 bases between. The CDR3 spans 15 residues. Germline CDR1 SGHNT, CDR2 YYREEE (reference sequence). DNA for the CDR3: TGTGCCAGCAGCAGGGACTCCGCAAGGCGGGGGACCCAGTACTTC. Translating gives CASSRDSARRGTQYF.

The chain is built from TRBV19 and TRBJ2-2; TRBD1 agrees at 9 bases. Germline V gene data show CDR1 as LNHDA and CDR2 as SQIVND (reference sequence). The junction had 7 bases not matched to a gene; V was cut back by 5 bases and J by 6 bases. The CDR3 spans 15 residues. The CDR3 protein is CASSPGQGVAGELFF. The DNA of the CDR3 is TGTGCCAGTAGTCCGGGACAGGGTGTGGCCGGGGAGCTGTTTTTT.